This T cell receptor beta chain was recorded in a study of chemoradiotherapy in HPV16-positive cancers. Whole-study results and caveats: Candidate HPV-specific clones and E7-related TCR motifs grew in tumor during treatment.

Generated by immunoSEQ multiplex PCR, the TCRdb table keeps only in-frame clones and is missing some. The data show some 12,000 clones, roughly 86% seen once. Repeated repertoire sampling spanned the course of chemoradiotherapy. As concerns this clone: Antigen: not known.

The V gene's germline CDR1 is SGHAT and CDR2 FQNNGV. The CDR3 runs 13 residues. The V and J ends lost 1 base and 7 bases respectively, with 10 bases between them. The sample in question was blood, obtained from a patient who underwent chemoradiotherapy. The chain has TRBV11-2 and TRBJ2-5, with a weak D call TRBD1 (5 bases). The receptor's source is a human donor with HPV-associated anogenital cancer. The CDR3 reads CASSLVRVGTQYF. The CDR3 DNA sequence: TGTGCCAGCAGCTTAGTCAGGGTTGGGACCCAGTACTTC.